These 17 T cell receptor beta chains share one sample of origin, sequenced in a study of shared clonotypes between healthy human individuals. Naivety among CD8 cells was defined by CD45RO negativity and positive CCR7 selection, thereby excluding terminally differentiated effector memory CD45RA+ cells. TCRdb keeps only in-frame clones here, not all; method: immunoSEQ multiplex PCR. The sample includes roughly 2,000,000 clones, around 93% of them seen just once. The sample comprised naive CD8+ T cells from PBMCs. The source of these receptors is a young man in good health. Some clones in this sample may be carry-over from other donors' samples.

A remark on this clone: Other DNA sequences in this specimen translate into the identical CDR3. The CDR3 sequence is CASSLYREGRETQYF. The CDR3 DNA follows: TGTGCCAGCAGTTTGTACCGGGAGGGCCGGGAGACCCAGTACTTC. This chain links TRBV28 with TRBJ2-5, with 8 nucleotides matching TRBD2. Trimming cost V 3 bases and J 5 bases; bases outside gene matches: 8. CDR1 is MDHEN and CDR2 is SYDVKM in the germline V gene. The CDR3 has 15 amino acids.

This clone was detected only once. The chain combines TRBV9 with TRBJ2-3; 7 bases map to TRBD2. CDR3 length equals 15 residues. Germline trimming cut 3 bases from V and 6 bases from J; bases unmatched to any gene: 10. The germline CDR1 and CDR2 sequences are SGDLS and YYNGEE. CDR3 loop: CASSEAGLRTDTQYF. As DNA, the CDR3 is TGTGCCAGCAGCGAAGCGGGACTACGGACGGATACGCAGTATTTT.

This chain connects TRBV11-2 to TRBJ2-3; no definite D call. Germline assignment: CDR1 SGHAT and CDR2 FQNNGV. V shed 1 base and J shed 2 bases, with 10 bases lying between them. There are 15 residues in the CDR3. The CDR3 nucleotides read TGTGCCAGCAGCTTAGGGGTGGTAGACACAGATACGCAGTATTTT. As protein: CASSLGVVDTDTQYF.

V gene TRBV19 combines with J gene TRBJ2-7; D might be TRBD1 (6 bases). This CDR3 has 13 residues. Germline lookup yields CDR1 LNHDA and CDR2 SQIVND (reference sequence). The V end was cut by 4 bases, the J end by 6 bases, with 13 bases between. CDR3 amino acids: CASSTRTAREQYF. The CDR3 DNA follows: TGTGCCAGTAGTACAAGGACAGCCCGCGAGCAGTACTTC.

The rearrangement joins TRBV19 to TRBJ1-5, with 7 nucleotides matching TRBD1. CDR1 and CDR2 (germline): LNHDA, SQIVND (reference sequence). The ends lost 1 base at V and 7 bases at J; junction bases unmatched: 7. The CDR3 spans 15 residues. CDR3 DNA sequence: TGTGCCAGTAGTATAGCGACAGGGCCAGGACAGCCCCAGCATTTT. Its protein is CASSIATGPGQPQHF.

The chain recombines TRBV9 with TRBJ2-1; 9 bases fit TRBD2. The CDR3 covers 17 residues. The germline V gene has CDR1 SGDLS and CDR2 YYNGEE. J lost 0 bases, V lost 4 bases, and 8 bases had no gene match. The CDR3 spells CASSPRLAASSYNEQFF. The CDR3 region has the DNA TGTGCCAGCAGCCCCAGACTAGCGGCGAGCTCCTACAATGAGCAGTTCTTC.

V usage is TRBV14 and J usage is TRBJ2-1; D might be TRBD2 (6 bases). V shed 5 bases and J shed 15 bases, with 17 bases lying between them. The CDR3 contains 12 residues. Germline V gene sequence: CDR1 SGHDN, CDR2 FVKESK. DNA of the CDR3: TGTGCCAGCAGCAATTATCCGGGAGCTCGGTTCTTC. Its translation: CASSNYPGARFF. The variable domain in full, with the rest retrieved from reference TRBV14 and TRBJ2-1, is EAGVTQFPSHSVIEKGQTVTLRCDPISGHDNLYWYRRVMGKEIKFLLHFVKESKQDESGMPNNRFLAERTGGTYSTLKVQPAELEDSGVYFCASSNYPGARFFGPGTRLTVL.

V is TRBV2 and J is TRBJ2-7; D may be TRBD1 (5 bases). Germline V gives CDR1 SNHLY, CDR2 FYNNEI. Trimming took 3 bases from V and 1 from J, leaving 10 bases between them. This CDR3 contains 14 residues. In DNA form, the CDR3 reads TGTGCCAGCAGTGACAGGGTCCCATCCTACGAGCAGTACTTC. It is translated as CASSDRVPSYEQYF.

V gene TRBV28 combines with J gene TRBJ2-1; D gene ambiguous. This CDR3 comprises 16 residues. Looked up from germline, CDR1 is MDHEN and CDR2 is SYDVKM. Trimming removed 2 bases at V and 0 bases at J, with 11 bases between. The CDR3 protein is CASSLIRKHSYNEQFF. DNA of the CDR3: TGTGCCAGCAGTTTAATCCGGAAACACTCCTACAATGAGCAGTTCTTC.

The chain uses TRBV4-1 and TRBJ2-2, with 9 bases fitting TRBD1. Germline loops: CDR1 MGHRA, CDR2 YSYEKL. The trim removed 4 bases at V and 8 bases at J, leaving 14 bases unmatched. The CDR3 has 17 residues. The CDR3, as DNA: TGCGCCAGCAGCCTAGCTGGGACAGGGCTGCGAAGGGGGGAGCTGTTTTTT. Residues: CASSLAGTGLRRGELFF.

This clone was counted once. The V and J genes are TRBV9 and TRBJ1-2; 9 bases line up with TRBD1. The CDR3 spans 15 residues. Germline V CDR1 and CDR2: SGDLS, YYNGEE. The V gene end was trimmed by 6 bases and the J gene end by 6 bases; junction bases not matched to a gene: 12. DNA of the CDR3: TGTGCCAGCACGTCGGACAGGGGATGGTGGGATGGCTACACCTTC. This translates into CASTSDRGWWDGYTF.

With regard to this clone: The sample holds other DNA sequences that translate to the same CDR3. V gene TRBV15 combines with J gene TRBJ2-2, with 8 bases matching TRBD2. This CDR3 has 14 amino acids. Germline assignment: CDR1 LNHNV and CDR2 YYDKDF (reference sequence). With V trimmed by 8 bases and J by 0 bases, 2 bases remained unmatched. CDR3 region: CATSGGTNTGELFF. In DNA form, the CDR3 reads TGTGCCACCTCGGGAGGGACGAACACCGGGGAGCTGTTTTTT.

The V and J genes are TRBV12-5 and TRBJ2-5, with D possibly matching TRBD1 (6 bases). The CDR3 consists of 15 residues. The germline gives CDR1 LGHNT, CDR2 FRNRAP. Trimming removed 0 bases from V and 0 bases from J, with 8 bases in between. The CDR3: CASGLVQGNQETQYF. The CDR3 DNA sequence: TGTGCTAGTGGTTTGGTACAGGGTAACCAAGAGACCCAGTACTTC.

This clone was seen just once. V usage is TRBV28 and J usage is TRBJ1-1, with D possibly TRBD1 on 5 matching bases. The germline CDR1 and CDR2 sequences are MDHEN and SYDVKM. CDR3 length: 13 residues. V dropped 11 bases and J dropped 1 base, with 14 bases sitting between them. The CDR3 sequence is CAGRGSKNTEAFF. CDR3 nucleotides: TGTGCCGGAAGGGGCAGCAAGAACACTGAAGCTTTCTTT.

The chain carries TRBV4-2 and TRBJ1-1; D remains unclear. The CDR3 spans 14 residues. In germline, CDR1 is LGHNA, CDR2 YNFKEQ. V was pared by 4 bases and J by 0 bases, with 9 bases between. The CDR3 region is CASSLLHLNTEAFF. CDR3 coding DNA: TGTGCCAGCAGCCTCTTGCACTTGAACACTGAAGCTTTCTTT.

A remark on this clone: This sample includes further DNA sequences coding for the same CDR3. The chain uses TRBV11-2 and TRBJ1-1, with D possibly being TRBD1 (5 bases). This CDR3 is 15 amino acids long. The ends were cut back, 5 bases at V and 0 bases at J, with 13 bases in the middle. Germline CDR1 reads SGHAT; CDR2 reads FQNNGV. The CDR3: CASSLPGLLNTEAFF. The CDR3 bases are TGTGCCAGCAGCCTACCGGGACTCTTGAACACTGAAGCTTTCTTT.

DNA of the CDR3: TGTGCCAGCAGTTTAGGCGGGTTGGGGGGAGGCACCGGGGAGCTGTTTTTT. As protein: CASSLGGLGGGTGELFF. The V call is TRBV27, the J call TRBJ2-2, with D perhaps matching TRBD2 (6 bases). V was clipped by 2 bases and J by 4 bases, with 17 bases between them. Germline-derived CDR1 and CDR2 are MNHEY and SMNVEV (reference sequence). CDR3 length: 17 amino acids.